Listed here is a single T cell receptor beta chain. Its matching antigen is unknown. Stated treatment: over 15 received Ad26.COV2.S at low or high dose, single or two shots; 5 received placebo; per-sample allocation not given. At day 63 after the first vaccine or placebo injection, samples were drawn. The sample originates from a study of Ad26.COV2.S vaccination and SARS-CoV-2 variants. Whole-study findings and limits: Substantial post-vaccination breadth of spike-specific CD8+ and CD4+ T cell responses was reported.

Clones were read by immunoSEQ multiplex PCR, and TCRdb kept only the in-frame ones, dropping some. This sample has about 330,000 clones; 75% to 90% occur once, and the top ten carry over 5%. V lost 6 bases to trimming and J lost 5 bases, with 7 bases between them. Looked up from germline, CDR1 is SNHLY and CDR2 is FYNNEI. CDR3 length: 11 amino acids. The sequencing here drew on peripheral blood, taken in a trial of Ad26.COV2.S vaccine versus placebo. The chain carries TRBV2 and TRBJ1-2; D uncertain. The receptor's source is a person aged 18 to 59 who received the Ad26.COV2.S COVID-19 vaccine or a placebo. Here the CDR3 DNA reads TGTGCCAGCAGCCCCCAGTATGGCTACACCTTC. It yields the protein CASSPQYGYTF.